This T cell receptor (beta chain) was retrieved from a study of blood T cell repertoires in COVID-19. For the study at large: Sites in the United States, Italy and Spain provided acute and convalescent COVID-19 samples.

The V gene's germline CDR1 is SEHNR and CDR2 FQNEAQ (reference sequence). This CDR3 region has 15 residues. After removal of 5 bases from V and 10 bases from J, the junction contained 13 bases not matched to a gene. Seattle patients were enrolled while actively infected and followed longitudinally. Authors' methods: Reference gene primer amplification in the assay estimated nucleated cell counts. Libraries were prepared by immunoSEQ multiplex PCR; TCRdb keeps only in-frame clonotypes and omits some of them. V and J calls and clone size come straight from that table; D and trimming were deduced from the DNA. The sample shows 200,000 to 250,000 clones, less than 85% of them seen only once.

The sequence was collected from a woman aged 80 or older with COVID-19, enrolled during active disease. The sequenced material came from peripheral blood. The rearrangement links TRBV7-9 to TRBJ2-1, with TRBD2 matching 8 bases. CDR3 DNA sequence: TGTGCCAGCAGCCCCCCGGGAGGGAGGCCCTTAGAGCAGTTCTTC. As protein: CASSPPGGRPLEQFF.